The sequence of this TCR beta chain was determined in a study of shared clonotypes between healthy human individuals. At deep level, the assay was performed. Clones were sequenced by immunoSEQ multiplex PCR, and TCRdb holds only the in-frame ones, with some missing. The table has about 1,500,000 clones, approximately 96% seen once. Trimming removed 1 base at V and 0 bases at J, with 10 bases between. This CDR3 is built from 16 residues. In germline, CDR1 is SGHRS, CDR2 YFSETQ. The sequencing sample was made of naive CD4+ T cells sorted from blood. This sample's subset: CD45RA+ positively selected. The clonotype originates from a man under 40 in good health. This rearrangement joins TRBV5-1 to TRBJ2-2, with D maybe TRBD1 (6 bases). The CDR3 bases are TGCGCCAGCAGCTTGAAAGGGGGTCCGAACACCGGGGAGCTGTTTTTT. Its protein product is CASSLKGGPNTGELFF.